This passage covers 17 T cell receptor beta chains from one sample sequenced in a study of blood T cell repertoires in COVID-19. Some clones are missing from TCRdb's copy, which holds only in-frame ones; the method was immunoSEQ multiplex PCR. Of some 270,000 clones in the sample, approximately 88% were seen once. The sequencing sample was made of PBMCs or T cells enriched from blood (not recorded which). Every receptor here comes from a woman aged 40 to 50 who had recovered from COVID-19.

In this sample, this clone turned up once. The genes are TRBV18 and TRBJ2-5; TRBD2 matches at 9 bases. CDR1 is KGHSH, CDR2 LQKENI, per germline. The CDR3 consists of 15 residues. V shed 1 base and J 1 base; nucleotides not matched to a gene: 1. DNA for the CDR3: TGTGCCAGCTCACCACGGACTAGCGTCCAAGAGACCCAGTACTTC. This codes for CASSPRTSVQETQYF. The full variable domain, completed using reference TRBV18 and TRBJ2-5, is NAGVMQNPRHLVRRRGQEARLRCSPMKGHSHVYWYRQLPEEGLKFMVYLQKENIIDESGMPKERFSAEFPKEGPSILRIQQVVRGDSAAYFCASSPRTSVQETQYFGPGTRLLVL.

This clone was found a few times. The chain recombines TRBV19 with TRBJ1-5; the D is unclear. V was clipped by 8 bases and J by 8 bases, with 16 bases between them. The CDR3 length is 13 residues. Germline V lookup: CDR1 LNHDA, CDR2 SQIVND (reference sequence). This CDR3 is CASGEITIKPQHF. Written as DNA, the CDR3 is TGTGCCAGTGGAGAAATAACAATCAAGCCCCAGCATTTT. Variable domain in full (rest from reference TRBV19 and TRBJ1-5): DGGITQSPKYLFRKEGQNVTLSCEQNLNHDAMYWYRQDPGQGLRLIYYSQIVNDFQKGDIAEGYSVSREKKESFPLTVTSAQKNPTAFYLCASGEITIKPQHFGDGTRLSIL.

The V call is TRBV30, the J call TRBJ2-1, with TRBD2 identical over 15 bases. Germline V gene data show CDR1 as GTSNPN and CDR2 as SVGIG (reference sequence). CDR3 size: 15 residues. J gave up 9 bases and V 0 bases, and 3 bases lay outside the gene matches. CDR3 DNA: TGTGCCTGGAGTGTAAGGGGACTAGCGGGAGGTGAGCAGTTCTTC. This codes for CAWSVRGLAGGEQFF.

The chain joins TRBV30 to TRBJ2-7; TRBD1 agrees at 9 bases. The CDR3 runs to 13 residues. V trimming: 5 bases; J trimming: 2 bases; junction bases outside the gene matches: 4. The germline V gene has CDR1 GTSNPN and CDR2 SVGIG (reference sequence). The CDR3 nucleotides read TGTGCCTGGCAGACAGGGGGAACCTACGAGCAGTACTTC. This codes for CAWQTGGTYEQYF.

The chain has TRBV7-9 and TRBJ1-2, with D possibly being TRBD1 (5 bases). Germline CDR1 SEHNR, CDR2 FQNEAQ (reference sequence). The CDR3 has 14 amino acids. V shed 3 bases and J shed 4 bases, with 12 bases lying between them. The CDR3 DNA sequence: TGTGCCAGCAGCTTGACAGCCTTGAGCTATGGCTACACCTTC. Amino acids: CASSLTALSYGYTF.

This clone has a single count. V is TRBV30 and J is TRBJ2-7; 10 nucleotides line up with TRBD2. The CDR3 is made up of 12 amino acids. The junction had 2 bases not matched to a gene; V was cut back by 5 bases and J by 4 bases. Germline CDR1 and CDR2: GTSNPN and SVGIG (reference sequence). CDR3 coding DNA: TGTGCCTGGGGGACTAGCGCATACGAGCAGTACTTC. Protein sequence: CAWGTSAYEQYF.

This clone appeared a few times. CDR3 in DNA: TGTGCCAGCAGCTTATTGGCTCCCCGGGGGAACACAGATACGCAGTATTTT. Translated, it gives CASSLLAPRGNTDTQYF. The chain combines TRBV7-2 with TRBJ2-3, with D possibly TRBD2 on 6 matching bases. The CDR3 is made up of 17 amino acids. Trimming removed 2 bases at V and 2 bases at J, with 17 bases between. Per germline, CDR1 SGHTA and CDR2 FQGNSA.

The CDR3 is CASSLQGRANEQFF. Written as DNA, the CDR3 is TGTGCCAGCAGCTTACAGGGCAGGGCCAATGAGCAGTTCTTC. This chain links TRBV7-3 with TRBJ2-1, with D possibly matching TRBD1 (5 bases). V was clipped by 2 bases and J by 6 bases, with 11 bases between them. CDR1 is SGHTA and CDR2 is FQGTGA in the germline V gene. The CDR3 has 14 residues.

The V call is TRBV18, the J call TRBJ2-1; D might be TRBD1 (6 bases). V was cut by 3 bases and J by 6 bases, with 24 bases left in between. The length of the CDR3 is 18 residues. Germline CDR1 is KGHSH and CDR2 is LQKENI. The CDR3 spells CASSPRARGVSLGNEQFF. As DNA, the CDR3 is TGTGCCAGCTCACCGAGGGCCAGGGGAGTCTCATTAGGCAATGAGCAGTTCTTC.

The chain joins TRBV7-9 to TRBJ2-1; 7 nucleotides agree with TRBD2. V dropped 5 bases and J dropped 5; count of bases not matched to a gene: 12. Per the germline V gene, CDR1 is SEHNR and CDR2 is FQNEAQ (reference sequence). The CDR3 extends over 16 amino acids. The CDR3 region is CASSTSRGVVNNEQFF. In DNA, the CDR3 is TGTGCCAGCAGCACCTCACGGGGGGTTGTGAACAATGAGCAGTTCTTC.

The CDR3 protein is CASSSSGLAVTDTQYF. DNA of the CDR3: TGTGCCAGCAGCTCGTCCGGACTAGCGGTCACAGATACGCAGTATTTT. The rearrangement joins TRBV7-9 to TRBJ2-3; 10 nucleotides agree with TRBD2. This CDR3 is 16 amino acids long. The ends lost 4 bases at V and 2 bases at J; junction bases unmatched: 6. The germline V gene has CDR1 SEHNR and CDR2 FQNEAQ (reference sequence).

The CDR3 DNA reads as TGCAGCGTTGAAGGAGGGGGTAGCACTGAAGCTTTCTTT. It is translated as CSVEGGGSTEAFF. This rearrangement joins TRBV29-1 to TRBJ1-1, with a weak D call TRBD1 (6 bases). CDR3 length equals 13 residues. V gave up 1 base and J gave up 4 bases, with 10 bases separating them. Germline V gene lookup returns CDR1 SQVTM and CDR2 ANQGSEA. Using reference TRBV29-1 and TRBJ1-1 for the parts outside the CDR3, the full variable domain is SAVISQKPSRDICQRGTSLTIQCQVDSQVTMMFWYRQQPGQSLTLIATANQGSEATYESGFVIDKFPISRPNLTFSTLTVSNMSPEDSSIYLCSVEGGGSTEAFFGQGTRLTVV.

The chain recombines TRBV4-3 with TRBJ2-7; 9 bases fit TRBD2. From germline, CDR1 is LGHNA and CDR2 YSLEER. The CDR3 spans 17 residues. J gave up 5 bases and V 0 bases, and 11 bases lay outside the gene matches. CDR3 sequence (DNA): TGCGCCAGCAGCCAAGATTATAGCGCGGCTAGCGGGAACGAGCAGTACTTC. Translation gives CASSQDYSAASGNEQYF.

This chain uses TRBV5-1 with TRBJ1-1, with D possibly matching TRBD1 (5 bases). The CDR3 consists of 13 residues. Germline CDR1 and CDR2: SGHRS and YFSETQ. Trimming took 4 bases from V and 5 from J, leaving 12 bases between them. The CDR3 protein is CASSDQGGTEAFF. As DNA, the CDR3 is TGCGCCAGCAGCGACCAGGGAGGGACTGAAGCTTTCTTT.

This chain joins TRBV6-5 and TRBJ1-2, with D possibly being TRBD1 (6 bases). The length of the CDR3 is 14 residues. Germline assignment: CDR1 MNHEY and CDR2 SVGAGI. V dropped 7 bases and J dropped 0 bases, with 12 bases sitting between them. The CDR3 region is CASTNRETNYGYTF. Here the CDR3 DNA reads TGTGCCAGCACGAACAGGGAAACTAACTATGGCTACACCTTC.

V gene TRBV19 combines with J gene TRBJ1-1, with unresolved D. V was pared by 1 base and J by 1 base, with 10 bases between. Germline CDR1 is LNHDA and CDR2 is SQIVND (reference sequence). This CDR3 comprises 15 residues. This chain's CDR3 is CASSIGLQRNTEAFF. CDR3 DNA: TGTGCCAGTAGTATAGGACTCCAGAGGAACACTGAAGCTTTCTTT. Based on the CDR3 plus reference TRBV19 and TRBJ1-1, the full variable domain is DGGITQSPKYLFRKEGQNVTLSCEQNLNHDAMYWYRQDPGQGLRLIYYSQIVNDFQKGDIAEGYSVSREKKESFPLTVTSAQKNPTAFYLCASSIGLQRNTEAFFGQGTRLTVV.

The chain is built from TRBV5-1 and TRBJ1-6; D unclear. The CDR3 is 14 residues long. The germline V and J ends were trimmed by 2 bases and 7 bases, with 10 bases remaining between them. The germline gives CDR1 SGHRS, CDR2 YFSETQ. CDR3 nucleotide sequence: TGCGCCAGCAGCTTAGACGGACTCAATTCACCCCTCCACTTT. Translation gives CASSLDGLNSPLHF.